This T cell receptor (beta chain) was observed in a study of early T cells in non-severe SARS-CoV-2 infection. Study-level information: Sequencing of unsorted whole blood was done on bulk RNA, leaving chains unpaired.

Attachment of unique molecular identifiers was made to individual cDNA molecules. TCRdb itself ran the 5' RACE reads through MiXCR, one entry per CDR3 protein. Of over 60,000 distinct CDR3 sequences listed, about 9.4% are singletons. Looked up from germline, CDR1 is DFQATT and CDR2 is SNEGSKA (reference sequence). This CDR3 has 12 residues. V lost 5 bases and J lost 3, with 9 bases in between. This clonotype was obtained from an adult who was a healthcare worker with PCR-confirmed SARS-CoV-2 infection or an uninfected control (not recorded which). The input for sequencing was whole blood, taken at baseline. The chain joins TRBV20-1 to TRBJ2-3; maybe TRBD2 (5 bases). CDR3 sequence reads: CSAPAATDTQYF. The CDR3 DNA reads TGCAGTGCTCCAGCGGCTACAGATACGCAGTATTTT.